A single sample is the source of the 10 T cell receptor beta chains below, sequenced in a study of shared T cell receptors in the human thymus. Only in-frame clones appear in the TCRdb table, and some are missing; sequencing was by immunoSEQ multiplex PCR. The table shows hundreds of thousands of clones, with over 75% occurring only once. In addition, the sample was reused for a study of human thymus T cells.

The sample comprised thymocytes. Receptor source: a boy in the first two years of life with a congenital heart defect.

J is TRBJ1-6 and V is TRBV19; TRBD1 is a possible D gene (5 bases). The V end was cut by 3 bases, the J end by 10 bases, with 16 bases between. CDR3 size: 15 residues. Germline V gene sequence: CDR1 LNHDA, CDR2 SQIVND (reference sequence). The CDR3 sequence: CASSILGDLGSPLHF. In DNA form, the CDR3 reads TGTGCCAGTAGTATTCTGGGGGACTTGGGCTCACCCCTCCACTTT.

In this sample, this clone turned up once. In this CDR3 the conserved last residue, phenylalanine or tryptophan, is missing, so a read error is likely. This chain uses TRBV4-1 with TRBJ1-6, with 9 bases aligning to TRBD1. With 0 bases clipped from V and 8 bases from J, the junction kept 8 bases outside the gene matches. Germline-derived CDR1 and CDR2 are MGHRA and YSYEKL. The CDR3 contains 17 residues. In DNA, the CDR3 is TGCGCCAGCAGCCAAGATTTAGGGGACAGGGTGGATTCACCCCTCCACTTG. It specifies CASSQDLGDRVDSPLHL.

The chain links TRBV30 to TRBJ2-7, with 12 bases fitting TRBD1. The CDR3 is made up of 14 amino acids. The J segment lost 5 bases and the V segment lost 3 bases, leaving 5 bases of the junction unmatched. CDR1 is GTSNPN, CDR2 SVGIG, per germline (reference sequence). The CDR3 protein is CAWRQGTGGHEQYF. CDR3 nucleotide sequence: TGTGCCTGGAGACAGGGGACAGGGGGCCACGAGCAGTACTTC.

This chain's CDR3 is CASSLGTDEQFF. The DNA of the CDR3 is TGTGCCAGCAGTCTGGGGACAGATGAGCAGTTCTTC. The chain recombines TRBV27 with TRBJ2-1; 7 bases align to TRBD1. CDR3 size: 12 residues. In germline, CDR1 is MNHEY, CDR2 SMNVEV (reference sequence). V dropped 5 bases and J dropped 8; count of bases not matched to a gene: 3.

A single count supports this clone. The DNA for the CDR3 is TGCGCCAGCAGCTTGGGGGGACAGGGGCTGTTTTTT. It encodes CASSLGGQGLFF. The rearrangement links TRBV5-1 to TRBJ1-4, with TRBD1 matching 10 bases. The J segment lost 14 bases and the V segment lost 0 bases, leaving 1 base of the junction unmatched. Germline values: CDR1 SGHRS, CDR2 YFSETQ. The CDR3 is 12 amino acids.

CDR3 nucleotide sequence: TGTGCCAGCAGCGCAAGGGACAGGGTTTACGAGCAGTACTTC. Translating it yields CASSARDRVYEQYF. The V call is TRBV7-9, the J call TRBJ2-7; 9 bases line up with TRBD1. V lost 5 bases, J lost 4 bases, and 6 bases stayed unmatched. The CDR3 has 14 amino acids. Germline assignment: CDR1 SEHNR and CDR2 FQNEAQ (reference sequence).

This rearrangement joins TRBV19 to TRBJ2-1, with 7 bases that match TRBD2. After removal of 4 bases from V and 6 bases from J, the junction contained 18 bases not matched to a gene. Germline lookup yields CDR1 LNHDA and CDR2 SQIVND (reference sequence). The CDR3 consists of 18 residues. CDR3 amino acids: CASSNPPRVGGPINEQFF. DNA of the CDR3: TGTGCCAGTAGTAACCCCCCACGGGTGGGAGGGCCTATCAATGAGCAGTTCTTC.

CDR3 amino acids: CASSSTGGTPQPQHF. The CDR3 DNA follows: TGTGCCAGCAGCTCAACAGGGGGGACGCCTCAGCCCCAGCATTTT. The V gene is TRBV11-2, the J gene TRBJ1-5; 8 nucleotides match TRBD1. Germline assignment: CDR1 SGHAT and CDR2 FQNNGV. The junction had 8 bases not matched to a gene; V was cut back by 4 bases and J by 6 bases. The CDR3 is 15 residues long.

The CDR3 sequence is CASSIRPRIGTDTGELFF. The CDR3 DNA reads TGTGCCAGCAGCATCAGACCTCGGATAGGGACAGACACCGGGGAGCTGTTTTTT. V and J are TRBV7-6 and TRBJ2-2, with 7 bases identical to TRBD1. CDR3 size: 18 residues. Germline V lookup: CDR1 SGHVS, CDR2 FNYEAQ. After removal of 5 bases from V and 3 bases from J, the junction contained 15 bases not matched to a gene. Full variable domain (remainder filled in from reference TRBV7-6 and TRBJ2-2): GAGVSQSPRYKVTKRGQDVALRCDPISGHVSLYWYRQALGQGPEFLTYFNYEAQQDKSGLPNDRFSAERPEGSISTLTIQRTEQRDSAMYRCASSIRPRIGTDTGELFFGEGSRLTVL.

The chain joins TRBV5-6 to TRBJ1-1, with D possibly TRBD1 on 5 matching bases. Trimming removed 0 bases from V and 5 bases from J, with 14 bases in between. The CDR3 is 15 residues long. Germline V lookup: CDR1 SGHDT, CDR2 YYEEEE. The CDR3 sequence: CASSLGGRDRTEAFF. The CDR3 nucleotides are TGTGCCAGCAGCTTGGGTGGCAGGGATAGGACTGAAGCTTTCTTT.